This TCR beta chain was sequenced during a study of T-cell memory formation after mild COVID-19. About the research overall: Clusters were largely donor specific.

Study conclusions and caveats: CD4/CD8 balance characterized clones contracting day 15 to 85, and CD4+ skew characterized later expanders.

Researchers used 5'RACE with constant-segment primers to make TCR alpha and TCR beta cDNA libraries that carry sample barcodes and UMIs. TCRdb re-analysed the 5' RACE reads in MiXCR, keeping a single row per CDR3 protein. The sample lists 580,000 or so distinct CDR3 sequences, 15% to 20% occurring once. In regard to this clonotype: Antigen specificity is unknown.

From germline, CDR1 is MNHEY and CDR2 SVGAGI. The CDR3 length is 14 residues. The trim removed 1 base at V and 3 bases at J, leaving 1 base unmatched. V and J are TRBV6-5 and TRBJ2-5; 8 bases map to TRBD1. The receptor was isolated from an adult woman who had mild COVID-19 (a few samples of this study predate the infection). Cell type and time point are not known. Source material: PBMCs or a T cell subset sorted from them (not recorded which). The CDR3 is CASSYLTGEETQYF. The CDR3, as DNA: TGTGCCAGCAGTTACTTGACAGGGGAAGAGACCCAGTACTTC.